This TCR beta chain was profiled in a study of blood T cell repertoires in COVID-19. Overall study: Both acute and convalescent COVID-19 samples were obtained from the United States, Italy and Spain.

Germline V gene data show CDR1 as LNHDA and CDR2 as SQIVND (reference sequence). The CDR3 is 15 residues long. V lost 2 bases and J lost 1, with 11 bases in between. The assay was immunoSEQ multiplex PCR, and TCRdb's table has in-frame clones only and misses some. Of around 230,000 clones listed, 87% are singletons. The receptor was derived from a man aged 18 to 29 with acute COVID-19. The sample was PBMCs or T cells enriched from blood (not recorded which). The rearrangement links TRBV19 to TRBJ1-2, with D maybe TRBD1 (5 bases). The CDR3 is CASSITGSHNYGYTF. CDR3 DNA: TGTGCCAGTAGTATAACAGGATCGCATAACTATGGCTACACCTTC.